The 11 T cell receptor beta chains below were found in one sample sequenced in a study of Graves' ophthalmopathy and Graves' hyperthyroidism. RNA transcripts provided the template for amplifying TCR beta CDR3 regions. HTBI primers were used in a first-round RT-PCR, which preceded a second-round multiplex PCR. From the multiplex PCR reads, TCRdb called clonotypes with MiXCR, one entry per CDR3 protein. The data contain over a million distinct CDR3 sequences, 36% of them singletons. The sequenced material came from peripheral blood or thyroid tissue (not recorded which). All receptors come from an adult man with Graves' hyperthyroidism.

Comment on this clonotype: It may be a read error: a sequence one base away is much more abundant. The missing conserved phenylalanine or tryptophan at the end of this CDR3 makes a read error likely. CDR3 sequence (DNA): TGCAGTGCTAGGCCCGGGGGCTCCTACGAGCAGTACTGC. Its translation: CSARPGGSYEQYC. J is TRBJ2-7 and V is TRBV20-1, with D possibly TRBD2 on 6 matching bases. Deletions cut 3 bases from V and 0 bases from J, with 9 bases between. This CDR3 has 13 amino acids. The germline gives CDR1 DFQATT, CDR2 SNEGSKA (reference sequence).

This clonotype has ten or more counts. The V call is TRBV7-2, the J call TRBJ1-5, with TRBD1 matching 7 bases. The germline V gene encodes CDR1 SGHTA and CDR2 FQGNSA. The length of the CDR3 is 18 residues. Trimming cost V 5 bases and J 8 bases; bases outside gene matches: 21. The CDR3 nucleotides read TGTGCCAGCAGCCGAATCGCAACCACAGGGGTGGGTAGTAAGCCCCAGCATTTT. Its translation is CASSRIATTGVGSKPQHF.

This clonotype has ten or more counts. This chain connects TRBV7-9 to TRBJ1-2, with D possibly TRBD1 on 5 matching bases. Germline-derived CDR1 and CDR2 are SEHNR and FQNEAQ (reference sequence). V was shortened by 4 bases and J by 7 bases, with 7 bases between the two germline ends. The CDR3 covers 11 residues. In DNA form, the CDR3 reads TGTGCCAGCAGCTCAGGGTTTGGCTACACCTTC. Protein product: CASSSGFGYTF.

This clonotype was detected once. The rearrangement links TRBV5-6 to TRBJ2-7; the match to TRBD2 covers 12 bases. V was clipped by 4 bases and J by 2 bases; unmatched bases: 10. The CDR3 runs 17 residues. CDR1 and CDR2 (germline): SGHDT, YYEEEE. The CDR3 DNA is TGTGCCAGCAGCCAACCTTGGACTAGCGGGGCCACCTACGAGCAGTACTTC. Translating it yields CASSQPWTSGATYEQYF.

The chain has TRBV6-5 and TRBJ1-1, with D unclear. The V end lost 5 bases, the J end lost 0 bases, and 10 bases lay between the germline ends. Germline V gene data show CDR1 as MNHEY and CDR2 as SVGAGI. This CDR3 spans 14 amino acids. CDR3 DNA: TGTGCCAGCAGTCCGGACCACATGAACACTGAAGCTTTCTTT. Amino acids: CASSPDHMNTEAFF.

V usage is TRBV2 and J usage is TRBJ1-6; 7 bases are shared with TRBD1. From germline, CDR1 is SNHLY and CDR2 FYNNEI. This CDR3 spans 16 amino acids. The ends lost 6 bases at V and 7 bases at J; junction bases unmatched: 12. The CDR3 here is CASSKRRQGWNSPLHF. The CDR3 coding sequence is TGTGCCAGCAGCAAACGTCGACAGGGTTGGAATTCACCCCTCCACTTT.

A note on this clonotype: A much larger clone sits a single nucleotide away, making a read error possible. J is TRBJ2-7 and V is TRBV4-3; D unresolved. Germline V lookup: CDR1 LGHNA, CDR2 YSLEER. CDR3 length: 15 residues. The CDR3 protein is CASSQEAHGPYEQHF. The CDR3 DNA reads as TGCGCCAGCAGCCAAGAAGCACACGGACCCTACGAGCAGCACTTC.

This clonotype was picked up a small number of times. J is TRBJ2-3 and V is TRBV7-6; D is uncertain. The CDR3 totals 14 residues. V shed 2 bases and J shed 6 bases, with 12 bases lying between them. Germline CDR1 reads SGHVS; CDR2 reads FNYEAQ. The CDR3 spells CASSLKPFEDTQYF. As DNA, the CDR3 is TGTGCCAGCAGCTTAAAGCCCTTCGAGGATACGCAGTATTTT.

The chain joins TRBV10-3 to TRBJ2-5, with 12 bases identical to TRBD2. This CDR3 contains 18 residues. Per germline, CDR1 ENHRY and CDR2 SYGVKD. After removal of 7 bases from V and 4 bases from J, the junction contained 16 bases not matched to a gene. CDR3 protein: CAITEDTSGGLPTETQYF. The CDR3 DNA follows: TGTGCCATCACCGAGGACACTAGCGGGGGGTTACCGACAGAGACCCAGTACTTC.

The CDR3 region is CASSPNTGAKGYTF. The CDR3 DNA is TGTGCCAGCAGCCCCAATACGGGGGCAAAGGGCTACACCTTC. The chain recombines TRBV7-3 with TRBJ1-2; perhaps TRBD1 as D (6 bases). From germline, CDR1 is SGHTA and CDR2 FQGTGA. With 5 bases removed from V and 8 bases from J, the gap between germline ends came to 18 bases. The CDR3 contains 14 residues.

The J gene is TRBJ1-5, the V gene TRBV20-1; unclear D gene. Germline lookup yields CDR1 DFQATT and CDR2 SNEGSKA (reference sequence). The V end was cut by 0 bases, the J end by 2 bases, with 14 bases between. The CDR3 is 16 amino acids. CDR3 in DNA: TGCAGTGCTAGAGATCGGGCGGATGGGGGCAATCAGCCCCAGCATTTT. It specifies CSARDRADGGNQPQHF.